This T cell receptor beta chain was observed in a study of OX40 agonist ivuxolimab in advanced cancers. Study overall: In this cohort, patients received ivuxolimab, an agonistic anti-OX40 (CD134) antibody. Three patients responded partially, comprising one with hepatocellular carcinoma and two with cutaneous melanoma.

The germline V gene has CDR1 LNHDA and CDR2 SQIVND (reference sequence). The length of the CDR3 is 16 residues. Between the trimmed V and J ends, which lost 1 base and 7 bases, there was a span of 17 bases. As concerns this clone: Its antigen is not identified.

Study conclusions and caveats: Circulating CD4+ and CD8+ T cells showed clonal expansion by week 6 at 0.1 to 3.0 mg/kg. In CD8+ T cells, expanded clones were on average more numerous than in CD4+.

Profiled with immunoSEQ multiplex PCR; TCRdb holds only in-frame clones, not every one. This table has over 90,000 clones, nearly 90% appearing once. The sample was CD4+ or CD8+ T cells sorted from blood, taken in a trial of the OX40 agonist ivuxolimab. The TCR was taken from an adult with an advanced solid tumor such as melanoma, head and neck, liver or kidney cancer. The gene calls are TRBV19 and TRBJ1-5; no reliable D call. The CDR3 spells CASSIVGIGYIQPQHF. The CDR3 DNA sequence: TGTGCCAGTAGTATAGTGGGAATTGGATATATACAGCCCCAGCATTTT.